These 5 T cell receptor beta chains were sequenced from one sample in a study of blood T cells in healthy people across ages. The use of a sample-barcoded 5' primer and a J-beta primer mix characterized a second PCR of roughly 6 to 11 cycles. MiXCR was run by TCRdb on the 5' RACE reads, yielding one entry per CDR3 protein. The data show over a million distinct CDR3 sequences, more than 35% seen once. Sequenced material: blood. The receptors were sampled from a woman aged 55-69 years in good health.

The gene calls are TRBV2 and TRBJ2-7; 10 nucleotides align to TRBD2. Germline assignment: CDR1 SNHLY and CDR2 FYNNEI. This CDR3 contains 14 residues. V lost 8 bases and J lost 3; bases outside the gene matches: 7. This CDR3 is CASWELAGNYEQYF. As DNA, the CDR3 is TGTGCCAGCTGGGAACTAGCGGGAAACTACGAGCAGTACTTC.

The sample holds a few counts of this clonotype. The rearrangement uses TRBV5-1 and TRBJ2-7; 9 nucleotides align to TRBD1. The CDR3 loop spans 15 amino acids. V lost 3 bases, J lost 3 bases, and 7 bases stayed unmatched. Germline-derived CDR1 and CDR2 are SGHRS and YFSETQ. CDR3 residues: CASSSGTGFVYEQYF. In DNA, the CDR3 is TGCGCCAGCAGCTCCGGGACAGGGTTTGTCTACGAGCAGTACTTC.

This clonotype was seen a few times. J is TRBJ1-2 and V is TRBV27; TRBD1 matches 7 bases. The CDR3 has 12 residues. J was trimmed by 5 bases and V by 9 bases; bases with no gene match: 6. Germline-derived CDR1 and CDR2 are MNHEY and SMNVEV (reference sequence). The CDR3 nucleotides are TGTGCCAGTGCCGGGACAGCATATGGCTACACCTTC. Amino acid sequence: CASAGTAYGYTF.

In its sample, this clonotype was seen a few times. The V and J genes are TRBV20-1 and TRBJ2-1; 14 bases line up with TRBD2. The CDR3 has 14 amino acids. The germline gives CDR1 DFQATT, CDR2 SNEGSKA (reference sequence). V gave up 6 bases and J gave up 9 bases; unmatched junction bases: 7. The CDR3 sequence is CSARGLAGVSEQFF. The CDR3 DNA reads TGCAGTGCCCGGGGACTAGCGGGAGTCTCTGAGCAGTTCTTC.

The chain is built from TRBV27 and TRBJ2-5; 8 bases are shared with TRBD1. The J call is uncertain, as TRBJ2-7 better fits the DNA end. The CDR3 length is 14 residues. Germline V gene lookup returns CDR1 MNHEY and CDR2 SMNVEV (reference sequence). CDR3 protein: CASSVRGRGGEQYF. The DNA of the CDR3 is TGTGCCAGCAGTGTCAGGGGGCGAGGGGGCGAGCAGTACTTC.